The T cell receptor (beta chain) under discussion was sequenced for a study of cytomegalovirus exposure and HLA in healthy donors. Study-wide results and caveats: The classifier, whose performance was assessed in both the original and validation cohorts, reportedly diagnosed cytomegalovirus status with high specificity and sensitivity.

The PCR employed 60 Vbeta primers together with 13 Jbeta primers. Authors' analysis steps: Later analysis identified 65 million to 80 million unique TCR beta chains, 8.5 million to 13 million shared. The table came from immunoSEQ multiplex PCR; TCRdb's copy has only in-frame clones and leaves some out. Clone size and V and J calls were adopted from that table, with D and trimming inferred from the DNA. In all, the sample yields about 74,000 clones. Healthy people donating bone marrow made up the donors. The CDR3 has 14 amino acids. V lost 4 bases to trimming and J lost 2 bases; unmatched junction nucleotides: 4. CDR1 is SGHTA and CDR2 is FQGTGA in the germline V gene. Regarding this clone: Its matching antigen is unknown.

The source of this sequence is a female donor in good health and CMV-seropositive. The sample taken for sequencing was PBMCs. This chain links TRBV7-3 with TRBJ2-5; 7 bases align to TRBD1. CDR3 in DNA: TGTGCCAGCAGCTCGGGGACAGTGCAAGAGACCCAGTACTTC. Protein: CASSSGTVQETQYF.